These 13 T cell receptor beta chains were all obtained from the same sample, sequenced in a study of T cells after posttransplantation cyclophosphamide (TCRdb year 2016). The treatment or condition label on this specimen signifies: high-dose cyclophosphamide on days +3 and +4 as single-agent GVHD prophylaxis. Busulfan and fludarabine conditioning, a related or unrelated marrow graft, and cyclophosphamide on days +3 and +4 were given to PTCy patients. Library construction relied on the immunoSEQ multiplex PCR assay. TCRdb holds this immuneACCESS table with in-frame rearrangements only. Some clones are missing; in checked studies, unresolved V genes explain under half, and the rest has no known cause. The data for this sample show about 2,900 clones, each detected more than once. The ten largest make up 25% to 40% of the sample. This specimen was PBMCs, taken after allogeneic stem cell transplant with posttransplant cyclophosphamide. The source of these receptors is a female patient aged 50 to 65 who received an allogeneic stem cell transplant from a related donor, was CMV-positive, and had no GVHD. In patients who had a transplant, some T cells may come from the graft donor.

This clone was detected ten times or more. The chain is built from TRBV5-6 and TRBJ2-7, with 7 positions matching TRBD1. Germline V CDR1 and CDR2: SGHDT, YYEEEE. V was clipped by 5 bases and J by 2 bases; unmatched bases: 7. This CDR3 contains 14 residues. The CDR3 DNA reads TGTGCCAGCAGTACCACAGGGGTCGCCTACGAGCAGTACTTC. Amino acid sequence: CASSTTGVAYEQYF.

There are many counts of this clone. The chain employs TRBV11-2 and TRBJ1-2, with 11 bases identical to TRBD1. The CDR3 sequence is 14 residues long. V lost 6 bases and J lost 4; bases outside the gene matches: 4. Germline CDR1 reads SGHAT; CDR2 reads FQNNGV. In DNA, the CDR3 is TGTGCCAGCAGTGGGGGACAGGGGGGCTATGGCTACACCTTC. It encodes CASSGGQGGYGYTF.

The table lists this clone with many counts. This sequence joins TRBV5-1 and TRBJ1-3, with D unresolved. Per germline, CDR1 SGHRS and CDR2 YFSETQ. Trimming took off 3 bases at V and 2 bases at J, with 6 bases between the two ends. CDR3 size: 13 residues. CDR3 in DNA: TGCGCCAGCAGCTCCGAGGCTGGAAACACCATATATTTT. Its protein is CASSSEAGNTIYF.

In its sample, this clone is medium-sized. The rearrangement uses TRBV18 and TRBJ1-3; TRBD1 matches at 7 bases. CDR1 and CDR2 from the germline V gene are KGHSH and LQKENI. The trim removed 6 bases at V and 1 base at J, leaving 3 bases unmatched. The CDR3 loop spans 14 amino acids. The CDR3 nucleotides read TGTGCCAGCTCGACAGGGCCATCTGGAAACACCATATATTTT. It yields the protein CASSTGPSGNTIYF.

This clone ranks as medium-sized. J is TRBJ2-4 and V is TRBV2, with a possible D match to TRBD2 (5 bases). The ends were cut back, 8 bases at V and 8 bases at J, with 19 bases in the middle. CDR3 size: 14 residues. Germline-derived CDR1 and CDR2 are SNHLY and FYNNEI. The CDR3 DNA follows: TGTGCCAGCGGCCCCGAGTCTCCCGGGGACATTCAGTACTTC. It yields the protein CASGPESPGDIQYF.

This clone counts as medium-sized. The genes are TRBV5-1 and TRBJ2-5; the D gene is possibly TRBD2 (5 bases). The germline V gene has CDR1 SGHRS and CDR2 YFSETQ. V lost 4 bases, J lost 0 bases, and 16 bases lay in between. This CDR3 has 16 residues. The CDR3 DNA is TGCGCCAGCAGCCCCCAGGAGGTAGTGTACCAAGAGACCCAGTACTTC. It translates to CASSPQEVVYQETQYF.

This clone showed up many times. The V and J genes are TRBV18 and TRBJ2-3; TRBD2 agrees at 13 bases. J gave up 5 bases and V 0 bases, and 14 bases lay outside the gene matches. Germline V gene data show CDR1 as KGHSH and CDR2 as LQKENI. The CDR3 runs 20 residues. The CDR3 nucleotides read TGTGCCAGCTCACCACCCCAGGGAGACTTGGGACTAGCGGGACTAGATACGCAGTATTTT. Protein sequence: CASSPPQGDLGLAGLDTQYF.

This clone qualifies as medium-sized. The chain joins TRBV6-1 to TRBJ1-4; possibly TRBD1 for D (5 bases). Trimming shortened V by 3 bases and J by 3 bases, and 17 bases separated the two germline ends. The V gene's germline CDR1 is MNHNS and CDR2 SASEGT. The CDR3 consists of 17 residues. The CDR3 DNA reads TGTGCCAGCAGTGACTACGAGGGGCTTTTGTCTAATGAAAAACTGTTTTTT. It codes for CASSDYEGLLSNEKLFF.

This clone appeared many times. This chain connects TRBV7-6 to TRBJ2-5, with D perhaps TRBD2 (5 bases). V shed 1 base and J shed 5 bases, with 17 bases lying between them. Per the germline V gene, CDR1 is SGHVS and CDR2 is FNYEAQ. This CDR3 is built from 16 residues. CDR3 in DNA: TGTGCCAGCAGCTTAGTCGGGGTTGGGCTTCTGGAGACCCAGTACTTC. It is translated as CASSLVGVGLLETQYF.

This clone was seen ten or more times. The chain uses TRBV5-1 and TRBJ2-2; 14 nucleotides line up with TRBD2. J lost 5 bases, V lost 3 bases, and 3 bases had no gene match. CDR1 and CDR2 (germline): SGHRS, YFSETQ. The CDR3 contains 16 residues. The CDR3 region is CASSWRLAGGTGELFF. The CDR3 nucleotides are TGCGCCAGCAGCTGGCGACTAGCGGGAGGGACCGGGGAGCTGTTTTTT.

This clone was found many times. The chain carries TRBV7-9 and TRBJ2-3; maybe TRBD1 (5 bases). CDR1 and CDR2 (germline): SEHNR, FQNEAQ (reference sequence). The CDR3 has 15 residues. The V gene lost 5 bases and the J gene lost 1 base, with 13 bases spanning the gap. The CDR3 nucleotides are TGTGCCAGCAGCGAACGACAGTCCGGCACAGATACGCAGTATTTT. The encoded protein is CASSERQSGTDTQYF.

By sample fraction, this clone is medium-sized (0.01 to 0.1%). This chain joins TRBV5-1 and TRBJ1-1; the D is unclear. V lost 4 bases to trimming and J lost 4 bases, with 17 bases between them. CDR1 and CDR2 from the germline V gene are SGHRS and YFSETQ. The CDR3 sequence is 15 residues long. CDR3 sequence reads: CASSEVGRGSTEAFF. The DNA of the CDR3 is TGCGCCAGCAGCGAGGTGGGCCGGGGTAGCACTGAAGCTTTCTTT.

The sample holds many counts of this clone. The chain joins TRBV5-1 to TRBJ1-2, with a weak D call TRBD1 (6 bases). The CDR3 contains 16 residues. The V gene's germline CDR1 is SGHRS and CDR2 YFSETQ. V lost 3 bases and J 2 bases, leaving 17 bases between the germline ends. CDR3 residues: CASSYPRDTRNYGYTF. CDR3 bases: TGCGCCAGCAGCTACCCCCGGGACACGCGAAACTATGGCTACACCTTC.